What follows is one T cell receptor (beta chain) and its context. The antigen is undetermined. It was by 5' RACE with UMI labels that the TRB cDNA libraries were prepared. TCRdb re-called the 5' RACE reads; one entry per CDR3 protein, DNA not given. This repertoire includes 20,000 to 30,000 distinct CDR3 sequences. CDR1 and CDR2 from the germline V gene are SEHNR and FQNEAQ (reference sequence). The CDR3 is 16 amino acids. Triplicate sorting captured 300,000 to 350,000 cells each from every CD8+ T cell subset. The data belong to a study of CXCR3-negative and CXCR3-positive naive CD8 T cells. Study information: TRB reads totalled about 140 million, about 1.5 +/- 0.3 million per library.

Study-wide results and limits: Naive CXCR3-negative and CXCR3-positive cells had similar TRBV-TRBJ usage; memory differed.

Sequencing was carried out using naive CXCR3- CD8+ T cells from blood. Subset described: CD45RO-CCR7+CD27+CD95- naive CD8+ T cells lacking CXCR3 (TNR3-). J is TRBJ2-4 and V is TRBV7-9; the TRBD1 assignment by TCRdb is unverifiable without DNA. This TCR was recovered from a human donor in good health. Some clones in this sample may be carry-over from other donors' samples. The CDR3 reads CASSLGHGQRKDIQYF.